The 12 T cell receptor beta chains listed next were all sequenced from one sample in a study of blood T cell repertoires in COVID-19. Data came from immunoSEQ multiplex PCR; TCRdb stores just in-frame clones and leaves some out. The data show 250,000 to 350,000 clones, roughly 90% seen once. Sequencing was performed on peripheral blood. These receptors were taken from a young man with acute or convalescent COVID-19.

This chain uses TRBV9 with TRBJ1-4; 7 nucleotides align to TRBD1. V was clipped by 4 bases and J by 3 bases; unmatched bases: 9. Germline loops: CDR1 SGDLS, CDR2 YYNGEE. This CDR3 is built from 16 residues. The CDR3 is CASSLTPQGANEKLFF. The CDR3 nucleotides read TGTGCCAGCAGCCTCACCCCCCAGGGGGCTAATGAAAAACTGTTTTTT.

The DNA of the CDR3 is TGTGCCAGCAGTTTATGGGCATTCACCTACACAGATACGCAGTATTTT. Its translation is CASSLWAFTYTDTQYF. The V and J genes are TRBV27 and TRBJ2-3; D call uncertain. CDR3 length equals 16 residues. The germline gives CDR1 MNHEY, CDR2 SMNVEV (reference sequence). The V end lost 1 base, the J end lost 2 bases, and 13 bases lay between the germline ends.

J is TRBJ2-7 and V is TRBV28; possibly TRBD2 for D (6 bases). The CDR3 is 13 amino acids. The germline V and J ends were trimmed by 7 bases and 4 bases, with 14 bases remaining between them. Germline V CDR1 and CDR2: MDHEN, SYDVKM. CDR3 residues: CASTLGSGYEQYF. The CDR3, as DNA: TGTGCCAGCACCTTGGGTAGCGGATACGAGCAGTACTTC.

V is TRBV6-5 and J is TRBJ1-4; D is perhaps TRBD1 (5 bases). This CDR3 contains 14 residues. Germline-derived CDR1 and CDR2 are MNHEY and SVGAGI. V lost 8 bases and J lost 0, with 10 bases in between. This CDR3 is CASGRGSTNEKLFF. The CDR3 coding sequence is TGTGCCAGCGGTCGGGGGTCAACTAATGAAAAACTGTTTTTT.

The gene calls are TRBV2 and TRBJ2-7; 9 bases agree with TRBD1. V shed 7 bases and J 6 bases; nucleotides not matched to a gene: 7. The germline gives CDR1 SNHLY, CDR2 FYNNEI. There are 13 residues in the CDR3. The CDR3 DNA follows: TGTGCCAGCATTAGGACAGGGGCCCGCGAGCAGTACTTC. It specifies CASIRTGAREQYF.

This clone occurred many times. The chain carries TRBV6-5 and TRBJ2-3, with D tentatively TRBD1 (6 bases). In germline, CDR1 is MNHEY, CDR2 SVGAGI. This CDR3 is 16 amino acids long. V shed 2 bases and J shed 6 bases, with 18 bases lying between them. In DNA, the CDR3 is TGTGCCAGCAGTTACAGCTATCACAGGGTATGGGATACGCAGTATTTT. Protein product: CASSYSYHRVWDTQYF.

This clone was seen a single time. The chain links TRBV7-9 to TRBJ1-4; perhaps TRBD1 as D (5 bases). Germline V gives CDR1 SEHNR, CDR2 FQNEAQ (reference sequence). Trimming removed 6 bases at V and 8 bases at J, with 19 bases between. The CDR3 runs to 15 residues. The CDR3 region is CASRGQVQGQEKLFF. The CDR3 DNA is TGTGCCAGCAGGGGGCAGGTGCAGGGCCAGGAAAAACTGTTTTTT.

The chain couples TRBV3-1 (or the pseudogene TRBV3-2) to TRBJ2-7; perhaps TRBD2 as D (5 bases). V lost 4 bases and J lost 2, with 15 bases in between. Looked up from germline, CDR1 is LGHDT and CDR2 is YNNKEL (reference sequence). The CDR3 spans 15 residues. The CDR3 nucleotides are TGTGCCAGCAGCCTAGACTACTCACCAACCTACGAGCAGTACTTC. Residues: CASSLDYSPTYEQYF.

The rearrangement uses TRBV5-6 and TRBJ1-2, with 7 bases lining up with TRBD1. Germline CDR1 reads SGHDT; CDR2 reads YYEEEE. V was clipped by 4 bases and J by 8 bases; unmatched bases: 5. CDR3 length: 12 residues. The CDR3 spells CASSGNRGGYTF. In DNA form, the CDR3 reads TGTGCCAGCAGCGGGAACAGGGGCGGCTACACCTTC.

J is TRBJ2-7 and V is TRBV6-2 or TRBV6-3; TRBD1 matches 7 bases. The germline V gene encodes CDR1 MNHEY and CDR2 SVGEGT. This CDR3 region has 16 residues. V lost 0 bases and J lost 2; bases outside the gene matches: 7. The CDR3 nucleotides are TGTGCCAGCAGTTACTCGAGGACAGGACCCACCTACGAGCAGTACTTC. This sequence encodes CASSYSRTGPTYEQYF.

This sequence joins TRBV4-2 and TRBJ1-2; the D gene is possibly TRBD1 (5 bases). The CDR3 sequence is 15 residues long. Deletions cut 2 bases from V and 8 bases from J, with 18 bases between. The germline V gene has CDR1 LGHNA and CDR2 YNFKEQ. This CDR3 is CASSQHLTEPRGYTF. CDR3 DNA: TGTGCCAGCAGCCAACATTTGACAGAACCGCGGGGCTACACCTTC.

The V gene is TRBV6-5, the J gene TRBJ2-7; the D gene is possibly TRBD1 (6 bases). This CDR3 spans 15 amino acids. Germline values: CDR1 MNHEY, CDR2 SVGAGI. V lost 4 bases, J lost 2 bases, and 15 bases lay in between. The CDR3: CASSSGVPFTYEQYF. The CDR3, as DNA: TGTGCCAGCAGTTCAGGGGTCCCCTTTACCTACGAGCAGTACTTC.